This TCR beta chain was sequenced for a study of blood T cell repertoires in COVID-19. The V end lost 4 bases, the J end lost 6 bases, and 13 bases lay between the germline ends. Germline V gives CDR1 LGHDT, CDR2 YNNKEL (reference sequence). CDR3 size: 14 residues. Using immunoSEQ multiplex PCR, the repertoire was profiled, and TCRdb retains in-frame clones only, with some absent. The sample lists about 250,000 clones; more than 70% were seen once. Material for sequencing was peripheral blood. This clonotype was sampled from a woman older than 75 with COVID-19, enrolled during active disease. The J gene is TRBJ2-4, the V gene TRBV3-1 (or the pseudogene TRBV3-2); weak D call: TRBD2 (6 bases). This chain's CDR3 is CASSLGSGVNIQYF. CDR3 DNA: TGTGCCAGCAGCCTCGGGAGTGGGGTAAACATTCAGTACTTC.